These 26 T cell receptor beta chains originate from one sample sequenced in a study of vaccination and CD4 T cells after COVID-19 (dated by TCRdb to between 2021 and 2024). Their antigens are not known. The receptor library was made with PCR. The run used an Illumina iSeq 100. At the Johns Hopkins FTIC core, DNA from the cultured CD4+ T cells underwent TCR sequencing with the Oncomine TCR Beta short-read assay. The raw public data were reprocessed by TCRdb itself: fastp quality trimming at Q25, MiXCR clonotype calling, in-frame beta chains only. Every distinct CDR3 protein forms one entry, paired with its most common genes and DNA. The sample profile shows about 19,000 distinct CDR3 sequences; under 60% of them were found once. Around 9.7% of the sample is taken by the ten largest. In light of the paper, this sample's treatment or condition label describes: roughly nine-day PBMC culture with coronavirus spike peptide pools or control peptides (ViraFEST assay).

Sequenced here: CD4+ T cells from blood, cultured in vitro, sampled after SARS-CoV-2 vaccination. The receptors stem from a human donor who had recovered from COVID-19.

The rearrangement joins TRBV10-1 to TRBJ2-1; TRBD2 matches 12 bases. The CDR3 extends over 17 amino acids. V trimming: 0 bases; J trimming: 3 bases; junction bases outside the gene matches: 3. Germline CDR1 and CDR2: WNHNN and SYGVQD (reference sequence). The CDR3 here is CASSESRTSGVYNEQFF. The DNA of the CDR3 is TGCGCCAGCAGTGAGTCGAGGACTAGCGGGGTCTACAATGAGCAGTTCTTC.

This clonotype showed up just a few times. The rearrangement links TRBV6-5 to TRBJ1-2; D is uncertain. The CDR3 totals 12 residues. Germline lookup yields CDR1 MNHEY and CDR2 SVGAGI. V dropped 4 bases and J dropped 5 bases, with 8 bases sitting between them. CDR3 residues: CASSSGEYGYTF. In DNA form, the CDR3 reads TGTGCCAGCAGTTCTGGGGAGTATGGCTACACCTTC.

The chain has TRBV27 and TRBJ1-1; 11 bases are shared with TRBD1. V lost 9 bases to trimming and J lost 8 bases; unmatched junction nucleotides: 17. The CDR3 is 16 amino acids. Germline V gene sequence: CDR1 MNHEY, CDR2 SMNVEV (reference sequence). The CDR3 spells CARTKPPGTGGPEAFF. CDR3 in DNA: TGTGCCAGGACCAAACCCCCCGGGACAGGGGGGCCCGAAGCTTTCTTT.

In its sample, this clonotype was seen a few times. The chain is built from TRBV7-2 and TRBJ1-3; D unclear. The V end was cut by 5 bases, the J end by 2 bases, with 16 bases between. CDR1 and CDR2 from the germline V gene are SGHTA and FQGNSA. CDR3 size: 16 residues. CDR3: CASSPNSGGTGNTIYF. The DNA of the CDR3 is TGTGCCAGCAGCCCTAACAGCGGCGGGACTGGAAACACCATATATTTT.

This clonotype has just a few counts. The junction and the germline gene differ at one end; a read error may be behind it. This chain uses TRBV2 with TRBJ2-5; unclear D gene. The germline CDR1 and CDR2 sequences are SNHLY and FYNNEI. The CDR3 totals 15 residues. CDR3 amino acids: CASSEGLALQETQYF. As DNA, the CDR3 is TGTGCCAGCAGTGAAGGGCTCGCACTCCAAGAGACCCAGTACTTT.

The V gene is TRBV29-1, the J gene TRBJ1-2; no clear D gene. CDR1 is SQVTM and CDR2 is ANQGSEA in the germline V gene. Trimming removed 3 bases at V and 6 bases at J, with 11 bases between. This CDR3 is built from 12 residues. The CDR3 DNA reads as TGCAGCGTTGATGAGCTGAGGCATGGCTACACCTTC. Translating gives CSVDELRHGYTF.

The chain has TRBV7-2 and TRBJ2-5; D possibly matches TRBD1 or TRBD2 (5 bases each). Trimming stripped 1 base from V and 5 bases from J, with 14 bases between. The CDR3 has 15 amino acids. CDR1 SGHTA and CDR2 FQGNSA come from the germline V gene. The CDR3 DNA sequence: TGTGCCAGCAGCTTAGTTGGGACCCTCGGGGAGACCCAGTACTTC. Its protein product is CASSLVGTLGETQYF.

This rearrangement joins TRBV28 to TRBJ1-5, with D unresolved. Between the trimmed V and J ends, which lost 5 bases and 2 bases, there was a span of 16 bases. This CDR3 has 16 residues. The germline CDR1 and CDR2 sequences are MDHEN and SYDVKM. In DNA, the CDR3 is TGTGCCAGCAGTGGCCGGTGGGGAGTAGGCAATCAGCCCCAGCATTTT. Encoded protein: CASSGRWGVGNQPQHF.

The DNA for the CDR3 is TGTGCCACCAGGACCGGGACAGGGGCTAATGAAAAACTGTTTTTT. It specifies CATRTGTGANEKLFF. The chain employs TRBV15 and TRBJ1-4, with 10 bases matching TRBD1. The V gene end was trimmed by 6 bases and the J gene end by 3 bases; junction bases not matched to a gene: 4. Per germline, CDR1 LNHNV and CDR2 YYDKDF (reference sequence). The CDR3 loop spans 15 amino acids.

V usage is TRBV2 and J usage is TRBJ1-6, with a possible D match to TRBD1 (5 bases). The V and J ends lost 3 bases and 3 bases respectively, with 6 bases between them. The CDR3 is 14 residues long. The germline gives CDR1 SNHLY, CDR2 FYNNEI. The CDR3 loop reads CASSDRVYNSPLHF. The CDR3 DNA reads TGTGCCAGCAGTGACAGGGTCTATAATTCACCCCTCCACTTT. The whole variable domain, filled in from reference TRBV2 and TRBJ1-6, reads EPEVTQTPSHQVTQMGQEVILRCVPISNHLYFYWYRQILGQKVEFLVSFYNNEISEKSEIFDDQFSVERPDGSNFTLKIRSTKLEDSAMYFCASSDRVYNSPLHFGNGTRLTVT.

The V and J genes are TRBV12-3 or TRBV12-4 and TRBJ1-1, with 10 bases aligning to TRBD1. The junction had 6 bases not matched to a gene; V was cut back by 4 bases and J by 7 bases. The CDR3 spans 14 residues. CDR3 sequence (DNA): TGTGCCAGCAGTTACAGGACAGGGGGAAGTGAAGCTTTCTTT. Translation: CASSYRTGGSEAFF.

This chain uses TRBV27 with TRBJ2-2; tentative D call: TRBD2 (6 bases). The CDR3 runs 17 residues. The germline gives CDR1 MNHEY, CDR2 SMNVEV (reference sequence). Trimming stripped 1 base from V and 7 bases from J, with 19 bases between. The CDR3 protein is CASSLLGGAGRFGELFF. In DNA form, the CDR3 reads TGTGCCAGCAGTTTATTGGGTGGGGCAGGGAGGTTCGGGGAGCTGTTTTTT.

The chain combines TRBV11-2 with TRBJ2-2; D not certain. The CDR3 totals 16 residues. Trimming shortened V by 1 base and J by 3 bases, and 12 bases separated the two germline ends. The germline gives CDR1 SGHAT, CDR2 FQNNGV. CDR3: CASSLGSGYDTGELFF. CDR3 sequence (DNA): TGTGCCAGCAGCTTAGGTTCAGGTTACGACACCGGGGAGCTGTTTTTT.

The chain uses TRBV27 and TRBJ2-1, with D uncertain. Germline V gene lookup returns CDR1 MNHEY and CDR2 SMNVEV (reference sequence). Trimming pared 5 bases from V and 8 bases from J, leaving 16 bases between. This CDR3 is built from 14 residues. The CDR3: CASSVSRVRDEQFF. For the CDR3, the DNA is TGTGCCAGCAGTGTGTCCCGGGTGCGAGATGAGCAGTTCTTC.

This clonotype has just a few counts. The genes are TRBV24-1 and TRBJ2-2; tentative D call: TRBD1 (5 bases). V was pared by 5 bases and J by 1 base, with 10 bases between. CDR1 is KGHDR and CDR2 is SFDVKD in the germline V gene. This CDR3 is 15 amino acids long. CDR3 loop: CATSGYGQNTGELFF. Here the CDR3 DNA reads TGTGCCACCAGTGGGTATGGACAGAACACCGGGGAGCTGTTTTTT.

Details on this clonotype: Germline and junction disagree at one end, which may indicate a read error. V gene TRBV6-1 combines with J gene TRBJ1-2; possibly TRBD1 for D (5 bases). The germline gives CDR1 MNHNS, CDR2 SASEGT. The CDR3 consists of 15 residues. The CDR3 region is CASSLSGGGNYGYTF. The CDR3, as DNA: TGTGCTAGCAGCCTCTCTGGGGGAGGGAACTATGGCTACACCTTC.

This clonotype was found a few times. This chain joins TRBV20-1 and TRBJ2-3; D is ambiguous. The V and J ends lost 1 base and 1 base respectively, with 9 bases between them. This CDR3 has 14 amino acids. Germline V lookup: CDR1 DFQATT, CDR2 SNEGSKA (reference sequence). The CDR3 is CSARARLGTDTQYF. The CDR3 nucleotides read TGCAGTGCTAGAGCCCGCTTGGGCACAGATACGCAGTATTTT.

The CDR3 DNA sequence: TGTGCCAGCAGCTTAACAGGATCCTCCTACGAGCAGTACTTC. This codes for CASSLTGSSYEQYF. The rearrangement uses TRBV7-6 and TRBJ2-7; D might be TRBD1 (5 bases). The V gene's germline CDR1 is SGHVS and CDR2 FNYEAQ. The length of the CDR3 is 14 residues. The V end was cut by 2 bases, the J end by 0 bases, with 8 bases between.

This clonotype was seen a handful of times. The chain couples TRBV7-8 to TRBJ1-1, with D possibly TRBD1 on 5 matching bases. The V gene's germline CDR1 is SGHVS and CDR2 FQNEAQ. Trimming pared 1 base from V and 4 bases from J, leaving 10 bases between. The CDR3 has 14 residues. This CDR3 is CASSLGQRVTEAFF. DNA for the CDR3: TGTGCCAGCAGCTTAGGACAGCGAGTCACTGAAGCTTTCTTT.

This chain links TRBV6-5 with TRBJ1-2, with a possible D match to TRBD1 (5 bases). Germline CDR1 reads MNHEY; CDR2 reads SVGAGI. V was pared by 2 bases and J by 8 bases, with 12 bases between. The length of the CDR3 is 13 residues. The CDR3 nucleotides are TGTGCCAGCAGTTACGGGGGTGGAGGCGGCTACACCTTC. Encoded protein: CASSYGGGGGYTF.

The J gene is TRBJ2-5, the V gene TRBV6-2 or TRBV6-3; 8 bases map to TRBD2. The germline V gene encodes CDR1 MNHEY and CDR2 SVGEGT. This CDR3 spans 15 amino acids. V shed 2 bases, J shed 5 bases, and the junction held 7 bases outside the gene matches. CDR3 in amino acids: CASSYPGLGTETQYF. The CDR3 DNA reads TGTGCCAGCAGTTACCCGGGACTAGGCACGGAGACCCAGTACTTC.

Here the CDR3 DNA reads TGTGCCAGCAGTCTCTTAGGGACGGACCTGAACACTGAAGCTTTCTTT. As protein: CASSLLGTDLNTEAFF. This sequence joins TRBV5-5 and TRBJ1-1, with D possibly TRBD1 on 5 matching bases. The V end was cut by 5 bases, the J end by 0 bases, with 17 bases between. The germline V gene encodes CDR1 SGHKS and CDR2 YYEKEE (reference sequence). The CDR3 has 16 amino acids.

The chain employs TRBV7-9 and TRBJ1-2, with 12 bases aligning to TRBD1. The germline gives CDR1 SEHNR, CDR2 FQNEAQ (reference sequence). The CDR3 contains 16 residues. V gave up 2 bases and J gave up 6 bases; unmatched junction bases: 7. The chain's CDR3 is CASSLTGQGAEDGYTF. In DNA, the CDR3 is TGTGCCAGCAGCTTAACGGGACAGGGGGCAGAGGATGGCTACACCTTC.

The chain employs TRBV28 and TRBJ1-5; D remains ambiguous. The CDR3 is made up of 12 amino acids. Germline V gene lookup returns CDR1 MDHEN and CDR2 SYDVKM. Trimming shortened V by 8 bases and J by 2 bases, and 7 bases separated the two germline ends. The CDR3 DNA sequence: TGTGCCAGCCAAGAGGGCAATCAGCCCCAGCATTTT. Protein product: CASQEGNQPQHF.

The chain links TRBV2 to TRBJ1-2; 7 nucleotides match TRBD1. V shed 5 bases and J 4 bases; nucleotides not matched to a gene: 10. The CDR3 is 15 amino acids. Germline V CDR1 and CDR2: SNHLY, FYNNEI. CDR3 DNA: TGTGCCAGCAGTCTAAGACAGGGAGATGGCTATGGCTACACCTTC. This sequence encodes CASSLRQGDGYGYTF.

Only a few counts were recorded for this clonotype. This chain joins TRBV7-2 and TRBJ2-6; D is unclear. The V gene's germline CDR1 is SGHTA and CDR2 FQGNSA. Trimming took off 1 base at V and 0 bases at J, with 10 bases between the two ends. The CDR3 length is 17 residues. CDR3 residues: CASSLGPVNSGANVLTF. The CDR3, as DNA: TGTGCCAGCAGCTTAGGTCCGGTTAACTCTGGGGCCAACGTCCTGACTTTC.